The sequence of this T cell receptor (beta chain) was determined in a study of control samples from healthy donors and cancer patients. Trimming removed 3 bases from V and 3 bases from J; junction bases left unmatched: 8. The CDR3 is made up of 15 amino acids. Germline V gene data show CDR1 as KGHSH and CDR2 as LQKENI. The assay was immunoSEQ multiplex PCR, and TCRdb's table has in-frame clones only and misses some. The sample lists about 70,000 clones; around 87% were seen once. The receptor's source is a woman aged 45-60 years with head and neck cancer. The chain joins TRBV18 to TRBJ2-7; TRBD1 aligns across 7 bases. Sequencing was carried out using PBMCs. CDR3 sequence reads: CASSPEVTGSYEQYF. CDR3 nucleotides: TGTGCCAGCTCACCTGAGGTGACAGGGAGCTACGAGCAGTACTTC.